The 23 T cell receptor beta chains listed next were all sequenced from one sample in a study of regulatory T cells in long-lasting Graves disease. Assembly of TCR beta libraries relied on iRepertoire HTBI primers together with Arm-PCR of CDR3 regions. TCRdb re-analysed the multiplex PCR reads in MiXCR, keeping a single row per CDR3 protein. This sample yields about 440,000 distinct CDR3 sequences, of which under 15% are seen a single time; 16% belongs to the top ten. Time point of the sample: newly diagnosed GD, antithyroid drugs for less than 3 months. From PBMCs, RNA was extracted and then used to make the TCR library. These data were also reused for a study on T cells in Graves' hyperthyroidism and ophthalmopathy.

The sample in question was peripheral blood mononuclear cells (PBMCs), obtained at new diagnosis, from a patient treated with antithyroid drugs. The receptors were sampled from a woman in her twenties or thirties with Graves disease.

The rearrangement joins TRBV5-1 to TRBJ2-1, with 13 bases lining up with TRBD2. The CDR3 covers 18 residues. The J segment lost 3 bases and the V segment lost 5 bases, leaving 11 bases of the junction unmatched. Germline V lookup: CDR1 SGHRS, CDR2 YFSETQ. This chain's CDR3 is CASRLTLAGGLYYNEQFF. The CDR3 bases are TGCGCCAGCAGATTAACACTAGCGGGAGGGCTATACTACAATGAGCAGTTCTTC.

To note about this clonotype: A far larger clone differs by one base, so this is likely a read error. The chain employs TRBV6-2 or TRBV6-3 and TRBJ2-4, with a weak D call TRBD2 (5 bases). The CDR3 spans 11 residues. CDR1 is MNHEY and CDR2 is SVGEGT in the germline V gene. The CDR3: CASSYGSERFF. CDR3 in DNA: TGTGCCAGCAGTTACGGGAGTGAGCGGTTCTTC.

J is TRBJ2-7 and V is TRBV29-1; 8 positions match TRBD1. CDR1 and CDR2 from the germline V gene are SQVTM and ANQGSEA. The CDR3 sequence is 14 residues long. V lost 4 bases and J lost 2; bases outside the gene matches: 7. This CDR3 reads CSVVAGQVAYEQYF. The CDR3 region has the DNA TGCAGCGTTGTGGCGGGACAGGTTGCCTACGAGCAGTACTTC.

The table lists this clonotype with many counts. This rearrangement joins TRBV19 to TRBJ2-6; weak D call: TRBD2 (5 bases). From germline, CDR1 is LNHDA and CDR2 SQIVND (reference sequence). The ends were cut back, 8 bases at V and 1 base at J, with 12 bases in the middle. The CDR3 covers 15 residues. The CDR3 DNA sequence: TGTGCCAGTCAACGCGGAGGATCTGGGGCCAACGTCCTGACTTTC. Encoded protein: CASQRGGSGANVLTF.

The gene calls are TRBV5-6 and TRBJ2-7; 11 bases agree with TRBD2. CDR3 length: 15 residues. The J segment lost 7 bases and the V segment lost 1 base, leaving 7 bases of the junction unmatched. The germline V gene encodes CDR1 SGHDT and CDR2 YYEEEE. CDR3 region: CASSLNLAGGYEQYF. The CDR3 DNA follows: TGTGCCAGCAGCTTGAATCTAGCGGGAGGCTATGAGCAGTACTTC.

This clonotype showed up many times. The chain has TRBV11-2 and TRBJ2-7; possible D gene TRBD2, 5 bases. CDR1 and CDR2 from the germline V gene are SGHAT and FQNNGV. CDR3 size: 12 residues. Trimming left V 5 bases short and J 6 bases short, with 11 bases between. The CDR3 sequence is CASSGLGVEQYF. The CDR3 bases are TGTGCCAGCAGCGGACTCGGGGTCGAGCAGTACTTC. The full variable domain, with the rest looked up from reference TRBV11-2 and TRBJ2-7, is EAGVAQSPRYKIIEKRQSVAFWCNPISGHATLYWYQQILGQGPKLLIQFQNNGVVDDSQLPKDRFSAERLKGVDSTLKIQPAKLEDSAVYLCASSGLGVEQYFGPGTRLTVT.

This chain connects TRBV24-1 to TRBJ2-5, with 7 bases matching TRBD2. The germline V gene has CDR1 KGHDR and CDR2 SFDVKD. The CDR3 runs 14 residues. V was pared by 7 bases and J by 0 bases, with 4 bases of the junction left unmatched. CDR3 sequence reads: CATSLTSDQETQYF. CDR3 nucleotides: TGTGCCACCAGCCTAACTAGCGACCAAGAGACCCAGTACTTC.

This clonotype was counted a few times. This chain joins TRBV5-1 and TRBJ2-7; TRBD1 agrees at 10 bases. The junction had 7 bases not matched to a gene; V was cut back by 2 bases and J by 5 bases. The length of the CDR3 is 15 residues. Per germline, CDR1 SGHRS and CDR2 YFSETQ. CDR3 nucleotides: TGCGCCAGCAGCTTCCGGGACAGGGGATACCACGAGCAGTACTTC. As protein: CASSFRDRGYHEQYF.

The sample holds many counts of this clonotype. This chain uses TRBV29-1 with TRBJ1-5, with D possibly being TRBD1 (5 bases). V shed 7 bases and J shed 0 bases, with 22 bases lying between them. The CDR3 has 17 residues. Germline V gene data show CDR1 as SQVTM and CDR2 as ANQGSEA. The CDR3 sequence: CSEETEGQSYSNQPQHF. DNA for the CDR3: TGCAGCGAGGAGACAGAGGGTCAGTCGTATAGCAATCAGCCCCAGCATTTT.

V usage is TRBV4-1 and J usage is TRBJ1-2, with D maybe TRBD1 (5 bases). The CDR3 runs to 16 residues. The V end was cut by 4 bases, the J end by 7 bases, with 22 bases between. Germline V gene data show CDR1 as MGHRA and CDR2 as YSYEKL. DNA for the CDR3: TGCGCCAGCAGCCTACCCCCGGGACGGCTAGAGTCTGGCTACACCTTC. It is translated as CASSLPPGRLESGYTF.

In its sample, this clonotype was seen a few times. This chain links TRBV19 with TRBJ1-2; D is possibly TRBD1 (5 bases). From germline, CDR1 is LNHDA and CDR2 SQIVND (reference sequence). The CDR3 sequence is 14 residues long. V lost 3 bases, J lost 7 bases, and 15 bases lay in between. CDR3 in amino acids: CASSIVAGNSGYTF. CDR3 in DNA: TGTGCCAGTAGTATTGTTGCAGGGAACAGTGGCTACACCTTC.

This clonotype showed up just a few times. The chain joins TRBV19 to TRBJ2-4; 8 bases match TRBD1. The J segment lost 6 bases and the V segment lost 2 bases, leaving 27 bases of the junction unmatched. This CDR3 spans 22 amino acids. Germline V CDR1 and CDR2: LNHDA, SQIVND (reference sequence). This chain's CDR3 is CASSISPGQEAYAGPNVNIQYF. In DNA form, the CDR3 reads TGTGCCAGTAGTATATCCCCGGGACAGGAGGCCTATGCGGGGCCGAACGTAAACATTCAGTACTTC.

The sample holds many counts of this clonotype. The J gene is TRBJ2-5, the V gene TRBV6-1; D is unresolved. CDR3 length: 13 residues. In germline, CDR1 is MNHNS, CDR2 SASEGT. The V end was cut by 7 bases, the J end by 1 base, with 10 bases between. The CDR3 sequence: CASMGKIQETQYF. The CDR3 DNA reads as TGTGCCAGCATGGGTAAAATCCAAGAGACCCAGTACTTC.

This clonotype has ten or more counts. The chain recombines TRBV30 with TRBJ1-3; D remains ambiguous. This CDR3 is 14 amino acids long. V was pared by 2 bases and J by 4 bases, with 12 bases between. CDR1 and CDR2 (germline): GTSNPN, SVGIG (reference sequence). This CDR3 is CAWSRPTGGNTIYF. CDR3 DNA sequence: TGTGCCTGGAGTCGACCTACGGGAGGAAACACCATATATTTT.

There are a few counts of this clonotype. This chain connects TRBV14 to TRBJ2-1; 7 bases match TRBD2. Per the germline V gene, CDR1 is SGHDN and CDR2 is FVKESK. The CDR3 is 15 amino acids. Trimming at V came to 4 bases and at J to 9 bases, leaving 12 bases not matched to a gene. CDR3 sequence reads: CASSPTRGLYAEQFF. The CDR3 DNA is TGTGCCAGCAGCCCAACCCGGGGACTATACGCTGAGCAGTTCTTC.

There are a few counts of this clonotype. The chain links TRBV5-1 to TRBJ2-3; no definite D call. Between the trimmed V and J ends, which lost 0 bases and 5 bases, there was a span of 7 bases. This CDR3 is 13 amino acids long. Germline-derived CDR1 and CDR2 are SGHRS and YFSETQ. The CDR3 nucleotides are TGCGCCAGCAGCTTGGAATGGGAAGATACGCAGTATTTT. It specifies CASSLEWEDTQYF. Full variable domain (rest looked up from reference TRBV5-1 and TRBJ2-3): KAGVTQTPRYLIKTRGQQVTLSCSPISGHRSVSWYQQTPGQGLQFLFEYFSETQRNKGNFPGRFSGRQFSNSRSEMNVSTLELGDSALYLCASSLEWEDTQYFGPGTRLTVL.

This clonotype was seen repeatedly, ten times or more. The gene calls are TRBV13 and TRBJ2-1; D is unclear. Germline loops: CDR1 PRHDT, CDR2 FYEKMQ (reference sequence). V was trimmed by 5 bases and J by 6 bases, leaving 5 bases between them. The CDR3 covers 11 residues. As DNA, the CDR3 is TGTGCCAGCAGCCGCAGCAATGAGCAGTTCTTC. It is translated as CASSRSNEQFF.

This clonotype occurred many times. J is TRBJ1-2 and V is TRBV7-3; D unclear. Germline V gives CDR1 SGHTA, CDR2 FQGTGA. The CDR3 loop spans 17 amino acids. Trimming cost V 5 bases and J 4 bases, with 23 bases left between them. Here the CDR3 DNA reads TGTGCCAGCAGCGGCAGGCTCCAGGCTGTGAAAGGCTATGGCTACACCTTC. Encoded protein: CASSGRLQAVKGYGYTF.

The chain carries TRBV5-4 and TRBJ1-4; TRBD1 aligns across 9 bases. The junction had 18 bases not matched to a gene; V was cut back by 4 bases and J by 11 bases. This CDR3 region has 17 residues. Germline CDR1 is SGHNT and CDR2 is YYREEE (reference sequence). The CDR3 loop reads CASSPGQGTAGSEKLFF. In nucleotides, the CDR3 is TGTGCCAGCAGCCCTGGACAGGGGACTGCTGGCTCGGAGAAACTGTTTTTT.

This clonotype was detected a few times. V usage is TRBV16 and J usage is TRBJ1-2; D may be TRBD1 (5 bases). The V gene lost 0 bases and the J gene lost 0 bases, with 8 bases spanning the gap. CDR1 and CDR2 from the germline V gene are KGHSY and FQNENV. The CDR3 covers 15 residues. The CDR3 loop reads CASSQSREANYGYTF. In nucleotides, the CDR3 is TGTGCCAGCAGCCAATCCAGGGAGGCTAACTATGGCTACACCTTC.

This clonotype has more than one count but fewer than ten. This chain uses TRBV5-1 with TRBJ2-5; D unresolved. Trimming took off 7 bases at V and 2 bases at J, with 12 bases between the two ends. Germline V lookup: CDR1 SGHRS, CDR2 YFSETQ. The CDR3 loop spans 13 amino acids. This CDR3 reads CASGEVGQETQYF. The CDR3 nucleotides read TGCGCCAGCGGCGAGGTAGGACAAGAGACCCAGTACTTC.

The chain employs TRBV15 and TRBJ1-1; D possibly corresponds to TRBD1 (5 bases). The CDR3 is 13 amino acids. V lost 2 bases and J lost 6, with 10 bases in between. CDR1 and CDR2 from the germline V gene are LNHNV and YYDKDF (reference sequence). CDR3 sequence: CATSRSGAPEAFF. The CDR3 nucleotides are TGTGCCACCAGCAGATCTGGGGCGCCTGAAGCTTTCTTT.

This clonotype was detected ten times or more. The J gene is TRBJ1-1, the V gene TRBV27, with D uncertain. The CDR3 covers 13 residues. Trimming removed 3 bases from V and 4 bases from J, with 9 bases in between. Germline V gene sequence: CDR1 MNHEY, CDR2 SMNVEV (reference sequence). CDR3 bases: TGTGCCAGCAGTTTCGCGCCAGGCACTGAAGCTTTCTTT. This sequence encodes CASSFAPGTEAFF.